The sequence of this TCR beta chain was determined in a study of blood T cells in healthy people across ages. The wider study: Using template switching, researchers captured about one barcoded beta molecule for each two T cells.

General study findings and limits: The unknown donor CMV status may have confounded expanded clonotype changes. Roughly linear age-related decline in beta diversity appeared, significant by age about 40.

CDR3 length equals 17 residues. Germline CDR1 is SGHTA and CDR2 is FQGNSA. J lost 9 bases, V lost 5 bases, and 14 bases had no gene match. Points on this clonotype: Antigen: not known.

A second PCR, run for roughly 6 to 11 cycles, used a sample-barcoded 5' primer plus a J-beta primer mix. TCRdb re-derived calls from the 5' RACE reads in MiXCR, one entry per CDR3 protein. The repertoire holds 550,000 to 600,000 distinct CDR3 sequences, 47% seen once, with just under 25% in the top ten. This sequence originates from an older man in good health. V is TRBV7-2 and J is TRBJ2-5, with 14 positions matching TRBD2. Material: blood. CDR3 residues: CASSKGTSGGARGAQYF. CDR3 in DNA: TGTGCCAGCAGCAAAGGGACTAGCGGGGGAGCCCGTGGGGCCCAGTACTTC.